This TCR beta chain comes out of a study of T cell repertoires in cytomegalovirus infection. Study as a whole: Public TCR beta signatures provided an indication of both CMV infection and a matching HLA type. Study-level results: Ex vivo responses were dominated by HLA-C-restricted CMV-specific TCR beta clonotypes.

Germline V lookup: CDR1 DFQATT, CDR2 SNEGSKA (reference sequence). This CDR3 contains 13 residues. With 2 bases removed from V and 4 bases from J, the gap between germline ends came to 9 bases. As for this clonotype: Antigen specificity is unknown.

Using its own MiXCR run on the reads, TCRdb lists one record per CDR3 protein. The sample includes hundreds of thousands of distinct CDR3 sequences, roughly a quarter of them seen just once. The sequence derives from a human donor in good health (CMV status not recorded). Some clones in this sample may be carry-over from other donors' samples. The chain links TRBV20-1 to TRBJ1-5; D uncertain. Sequenced sample: CD8+ T cells from PBMCs. The CDR3 nucleotides are TGCAGTGCTAGATCGGGGAAGAATCAGCCCCAGCATTTT. Translation: CSARSGKNQPQHF.